The 27 T cell receptor beta chains below all came from one sample that was sequenced in a study of response to subunit inactivated influenza vaccine. Using its own MiXCR run on the RT-PCR reads, TCRdb lists one record per CDR3 protein. The table includes about 180,000 distinct CDR3 sequences, 7.5% to 10% detected once. This specimen was non-naive T cells sorted from PBMCs, taken on the day of vaccination. All receptors come from a man aged 45 to 65 who received an inactivated influenza vaccine.

V is TRBV19 and J is TRBJ2-5; D perhaps matches TRBD2 (5 bases). Trimming removed 7 bases at V and 2 bases at J, with 14 bases between. Germline assignment: CDR1 LNHDA and CDR2 SQIVND (reference sequence). The CDR3 covers 14 residues. CDR3 nucleotides: TGTGCCAGTAAGGAGGCGGTGGGGCAAGAGACCCAGTACTTC. Protein: CASKEAVGQETQYF. The full variable domain, completed using reference TRBV19 and TRBJ2-5, is DGGITQSPKYLFRKEGQNVTLSCEQNLNHDAMYWYRQDPGQGLRLIYYSQIVNDFQKGDIAEGYSVSREKKESFPLTVTSAQKNPTAFYLCASKEAVGQETQYFGPGTRLLVL.

This clonotype was counted at least ten times. The rearrangement links TRBV20-1 to TRBJ1-6; 10 bases map to TRBD1. Germline trimming cut 2 bases from V and 10 bases from J; bases unmatched to any gene: 8. This CDR3 has 15 amino acids. Germline V gene sequence: CDR1 DFQATT, CDR2 SNEGSKA (reference sequence). The CDR3 here is CSARPRDRGRSPLHF. For the CDR3, the DNA is TGCAGTGCTAGACCCCGGGACAGGGGTCGATCACCCCTCCACTTT.

This clonotype was counted between two and nine times. The chain uses TRBV11-2 and TRBJ1-1, with D perhaps matching TRBD1 (5 bases). Germline V gives CDR1 SGHAT, CDR2 FQNNGV. CDR3 size: 17 residues. Trimming shortened V by 4 bases and J by 1 base, and 19 bases separated the two germline ends. CDR3 nucleotide sequence: TGTGCCAGCAGCTCAACAGGAAGTGGGAGAGCGAACACTGAAGCTTTCTTT. The encoded protein is CASSSTGSGRANTEAFF.

This chain uses TRBV6-5 with TRBJ2-7; possible D gene TRBD1, 6 bases. V lost 2 bases and J 2 bases, leaving 19 bases between the germline ends. The CDR3 spans 17 residues. Germline CDR1 reads MNHEY; CDR2 reads SVGAGI. The CDR3 bases are TGTGCCAGCAGTTACCTACCCCCGGGACACGAAACCTACGAGCAGTACTTC. This translates into CASSYLPPGHETYEQYF.

This clonotype was seen ten or more times. This chain joins TRBV29-1 and TRBJ2-5; D perhaps matches TRBD1 (5 bases). There are 13 residues in the CDR3. Germline V gene sequence: CDR1 SQVTM, CDR2 ANQGSEA. The germline V and J ends were trimmed by 6 bases and 2 bases, with 13 bases remaining between them. This CDR3 reads CSVRDRIQETQYF. The DNA of the CDR3 is TGCAGCGTCAGGGATAGAATACAAGAGACCCAGTACTTC.

This clonotype was counted a few times. The chain carries TRBV12-3 or TRBV12-4 and TRBJ1-3; D gene ambiguous. CDR3 length: 14 residues. V was pared by 3 bases and J by 1 base, with 7 bases between. This chain's CDR3 is CASSLQRSGNTIYF. DNA of the CDR3: TGTGCCAGCAGTTTGCAAAGATCTGGAAACACCATATATTTT.

The chain joins TRBV10-3 to TRBJ1-5, with D possibly TRBD1 on 6 matching bases. CDR3 size: 13 residues. V was clipped by 10 bases and J by 3 bases, with 13 bases between them. Germline V gene sequence: CDR1 ENHRY, CDR2 SYGVKD. The CDR3 nucleotides are TGTGCCACGAGAAGACAGGTCAATCAGCCCCAGCATTTT. Translation gives CATRRQVNQPQHF.

Remarks on this clonotype: Relative to the germline gene, one junction end is altered; a read error may explain this. This chain links TRBV10-3 with TRBJ2-7; a possible D gene is TRBD1 (6 bases). Germline V gene data show CDR1 as ENHRY and CDR2 as SYGVKD. The CDR3 runs to 13 residues. The CDR3 region has the DNA TGTGCCATCAGTGGACAGGTCGAAGGCGAGCGGTACTTC. Translation gives CAISGQVEGERYF.

This clonotype was recorded many times. The chain is built from TRBV28 and TRBJ2-7; TRBD1 matches at 8 bases. J gave up 7 bases and V 6 bases, and 8 bases lay outside the gene matches. This CDR3 region has 13 residues. Germline V gene lookup returns CDR1 MDHEN and CDR2 SYDVKM. The CDR3 coding sequence is TGTGCCAGCAGGTGGCAGGGGGCTGGAGAGCAGTACTTC. Its translation: CASRWQGAGEQYF. The whole variable domain, remainder taken from reference TRBV28 and TRBJ2-7, is DVKVTQSSRYLVKRTGEKVFLECVQDMDHENMFWYRQDPGLGLRLIYFSYDVKMKEKGDIPEGYSVSREKKERFSLILESASTNQTSMYLCASRWQGAGEQYFGPGTRLTVT.

This clonotype was detected ten times or more. The rearrangement links TRBV29-1 to TRBJ2-1; TRBD1 might be the D (5 bases). Germline CDR1 reads SQVTM; CDR2 reads ANQGSEA. V shed 4 bases and J shed 6 bases, with 13 bases lying between them. CDR3 length: 13 amino acids. CDR3 coding DNA: TGCAGCGTTGTAAGGGGTCAGCCCAATGAGCAGTTCTTC. As protein: CSVVRGQPNEQFF.

This clonotype was seen ten or more times. V and J are TRBV15 and TRBJ2-2; 9 bases line up with TRBD1. The CDR3 loop spans 17 amino acids. Trimming cost V 2 bases and J 5 bases; bases outside gene matches: 9. In germline, CDR1 is LNHNV, CDR2 YYDKDF (reference sequence). For the CDR3, the DNA is TGTGCCACCAGCAGAACCATGACAGGGGGATTAACCGGGGAGCTGTTTTTT. Translated: CATSRTMTGGLTGELFF.

This clonotype was found a few times. This rearrangement joins TRBV11-2 to TRBJ1-1, with D perhaps TRBD1 (5 bases). Per the germline V gene, CDR1 is SGHAT and CDR2 is FQNNGV. The CDR3 runs to 13 residues. With 1 base removed from V and 10 bases from J, the gap between germline ends came to 13 bases. The CDR3 is CASSLGRQMRAFF. The DNA of the CDR3 is TGTGCCAGCAGCTTAGGGAGACAGATGAGAGCTTTCTTT.

The CDR3 region is CASSFGTGGGTGELFF. CDR3 coding DNA: TGCGCCAGCAGCTTTGGGACAGGGGGAGGCACCGGGGAGCTGTTTTTT. The chain has TRBV5-1 and TRBJ2-2; 11 bases fit TRBD1. This CDR3 has 16 amino acids. Trimming took 2 bases from V and 4 from J; bases not matched to a gene: 4. CDR1 and CDR2 from the germline V gene are SGHRS and YFSETQ.

In this sample, this clonotype turned up many times. The chain joins TRBV3-1 to TRBJ1-4; no clear D gene. Germline V gene data show CDR1 as LGHDT and CDR2 as YNNKEL (reference sequence). Trimming removed 0 bases from V and 6 bases from J, with 14 bases in between. The CDR3 contains 16 residues. Here the CDR3 reads CASSQDSGSRDEKLFF. CDR3 in DNA: TGTGCCAGCAGCCAAGACAGTGGGAGTAGGGATGAAAAACTGTTTTTT.

This clonotype was picked up a small number of times. V gene TRBV20-1 combines with J gene TRBJ2-1; D is unresolved. V was cut by 3 bases and J by 4 bases, with 16 bases left in between. Germline lookup yields CDR1 DFQATT and CDR2 SNEGSKA (reference sequence). CDR3 length: 15 amino acids. This CDR3 reads CSASGYLKLYNEQFF. CDR3 coding DNA: TGCAGTGCTAGCGGATACTTAAAGTTATACAATGAGCAGTTCTTC.

This clonotype was counted many times. The chain employs TRBV11-2 and TRBJ2-1, with 10 bases lining up with TRBD2. The ends lost 0 bases at V and 8 bases at J; junction bases unmatched: 10. The CDR3 length is 17 residues. Germline loops: CDR1 SGHAT, CDR2 FQNNGV. The CDR3 coding sequence is TGTGCCAGCAGCTTAGATGTACTAGCGGGATTCAATGATGAGCAGTTCTTC. It is translated as CASSLDVLAGFNDEQFF.

The chain links TRBV20-1 to TRBJ1-4; 7 bases align to TRBD1. CDR3 length equals 14 residues. Germline V gene sequence: CDR1 DFQATT, CDR2 SNEGSKA (reference sequence). Trimming took 4 bases from V and 8 from J; bases not matched to a gene: 10. DNA of the CDR3: TGCAGTGCTAAAAGACAGGGTAGGAGGGAAAAACTGTTTTTT. This translates into CSAKRQGRREKLFF.

V gene TRBV6-2 or TRBV6-3 combines with J gene TRBJ1-2; D is ambiguous. The V gene's germline CDR1 is MNHEY and CDR2 SVGEGT. The V gene lost 6 bases and the J gene lost 4 bases, with 18 bases spanning the gap. The CDR3 spans 15 residues. The CDR3 loop reads CASSYPRGGAYGYTF. CDR3 coding DNA: TGTGCCAGCAGCTACCCCCGGGGAGGAGCCTATGGCTACACCTTC.

This clonotype occurred many times. This sequence joins TRBV18 and TRBJ1-1; D not resolved. The CDR3 covers 14 residues. Trimming shortened V by 4 bases and J by 6 bases, and 15 bases separated the two germline ends. Germline-derived CDR1 and CDR2 are KGHSH and LQKENI. CDR3 in amino acids: CASSQGQLGPEAFF. DNA for the CDR3: TGTGCCAGCTCACAAGGGCAGTTAGGACCTGAAGCTTTCTTT.

The chain employs TRBV4-1 and TRBJ2-7, with a weak D call TRBD1 (6 bases). From germline, CDR1 is MGHRA and CDR2 YSYEKL. The V gene lost 2 bases and the J gene lost 3 bases, with 11 bases spanning the gap. CDR3 length: 14 amino acids. CDR3 sequence reads: CASSQTGQYYEQYF. DNA of the CDR3: TGCGCCAGCAGCCAAACGGGACAATACTACGAGCAGTACTTC.

This rearrangement joins TRBV7-2 to TRBJ1-2, with TRBD1 identical over 7 bases. Unmatched junction bases numbered 6, after V lost 5 bases and J lost 0 bases. CDR3 length: 15 residues. CDR1 and CDR2 (germline): SGHTA, FQGNSA. The CDR3 region is CASSIQGIANYGYTF. CDR3 nucleotide sequence: TGTGCCAGCAGCATACAGGGGATCGCTAACTATGGCTACACCTTC.

This clonotype was detected a few times. This chain joins TRBV20-1 and TRBJ1-4, with 8 bases identical to TRBD1. J was trimmed by 12 bases and V by 5 bases; bases with no gene match: 14. The CDR3 is 14 amino acids. CDR1 DFQATT and CDR2 SNEGSKA come from the germline V gene (reference sequence). In nucleotides, the CDR3 is TGCAGTGCTTCCTTCGGGACAGGCAGATCGGAACTGTTTTTT. It is translated as CSASFGTGRSELFF.

V and J are TRBV29-1 and TRBJ1-2; 9 nucleotides align to TRBD1. The CDR3 contains 14 residues. Germline V gene lookup returns CDR1 SQVTM and CDR2 ANQGSEA. The V gene end was trimmed by 5 bases and the J gene end by 2 bases; junction bases not matched to a gene: 6. Here the CDR3 reads CSVWTGAVNYGYTF. CDR3 nucleotides: TGCAGCGTTTGGACAGGGGCCGTCAACTATGGCTACACCTTC.

In this sample, this clonotype turned up a few times. The gene calls are TRBV20-1 and TRBJ1-2; tentative D call: TRBD1 (5 bases). Per germline, CDR1 DFQATT and CDR2 SNEGSKA (reference sequence). The CDR3 sequence is 13 residues long. CDR3 coding DNA: TGCACCTCCGGAGGGGATCTGGCCTATGGCTACACCTTC. It is translated as CTSGGDLAYGYTF.

The rearrangement joins TRBV2 to TRBJ1-1; TRBD1 aligns across 9 bases. The ends lost 7 bases at V and 7 bases at J; junction bases unmatched: 4. CDR1 SNHLY and CDR2 FYNNEI come from the germline V gene. The CDR3 spans 12 residues. CDR3 amino acids: CASIQGAGEAFF. The DNA for the CDR3 is TGTGCCAGCATACAGGGGGCCGGTGAAGCTTTCTTT.

The V gene is TRBV15, the J gene TRBJ2-2, with unresolved D. Germline V gene sequence: CDR1 LNHNV, CDR2 YYDKDF (reference sequence). The CDR3 consists of 13 residues. V was clipped by 5 bases and J by 1 base, with 5 bases between them. In DNA form, the CDR3 reads TGTGCCACCAGCCCACGGAACACCGGGGAGCTGTTTTTT. It yields the protein CATSPRNTGELFF.

The chain's CDR3 is CASSFLTGGETQYF. The CDR3 bases are TGTGCCAGCAGCTTCCTGACAGGGGGAGAGACCCAGTACTTC. V gene TRBV7-2 combines with J gene TRBJ2-5, with 9 bases lining up with TRBD1. The CDR3 extends over 14 amino acids. Germline CDR1 and CDR2: SGHTA and FQGNSA. J gave up 4 bases and V 3 bases, and 3 bases lay outside the gene matches.